This entry concerns a single T cell receptor beta chain. Its specificity is unknown. Germline loops: CDR1 PRHDT, CDR2 FYEKMQ (reference sequence). The CDR3 has 15 amino acids. V gave up 2 bases and J gave up 3 bases, with 10 bases separating them. The PCR employed 60 Vbeta primers together with 13 Jbeta primers. Authors' methods: Counted up in a later analysis, unique TCR beta chains came to about 80 million, with 9.5 million to 13 million shared. Method: immunoSEQ multiplex PCR; TCRdb's copy keeps in-frame clones and lacks some. The V and J calls and clone size were taken over from that table, and D and trimming were inferred from the DNA. The sample contains roughly 130,000 clones, just under 80% of which appear only once. The data derive from a study of cytomegalovirus exposure and HLA in healthy donors. Study-level information: T cells numbering about 179 million yielded some 100 million unique TCR beta sequences in an earlier analysis.

Study-wide findings and caveats: Excluded: some indistinguishable V segments such as TRBV6-2 and TRBV6-3. Many donors shared some public TCRs, even though most TCR sequences were rare.

Sequenced input: PBMCs. The TCR was taken from a man under 40 in good health and CMV-seronegative. The chain employs TRBV13 and TRBJ1-4; D is undetermined. The CDR3 loop reads CASSLSGQANEKLFF. The CDR3 DNA reads as TGTGCCAGCAGCTTAAGCGGGCAGGCTAATGAAAAACTGTTTTTT.